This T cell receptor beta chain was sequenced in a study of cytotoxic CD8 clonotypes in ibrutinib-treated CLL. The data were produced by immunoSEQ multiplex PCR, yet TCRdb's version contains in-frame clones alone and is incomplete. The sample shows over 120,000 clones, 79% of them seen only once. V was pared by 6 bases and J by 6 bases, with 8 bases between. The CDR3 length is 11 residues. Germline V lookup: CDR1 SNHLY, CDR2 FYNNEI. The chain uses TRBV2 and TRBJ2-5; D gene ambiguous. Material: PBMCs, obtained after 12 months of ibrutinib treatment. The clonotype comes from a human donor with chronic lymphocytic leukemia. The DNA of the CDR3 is TGTGCCAGCAGCCTAGATAAGACCCAGTACTTC. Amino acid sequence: CASSLDKTQYF.